These T cell receptor beta chains were read from a single sample in a study of blood T cell repertoires in COVID-19. Profiled with immunoSEQ multiplex PCR; TCRdb holds only in-frame clones, not every one. The sample includes approximately 500,000 clones, roughly 87% of them seen just once. Sequencing was done on a sample of peripheral blood. These receptors all come from a man aged 18 to 30 with COVID-19, enrolled during active disease. The CDR3 runs from the conserved cysteine through the conserved F or W. Fields, in order: D gene, clone size, V gene, J gene, CDR3 protein, CDR3 DNA. A D gene is named only where the DNA matches it firmly. Size tells how often a clone was seen (once, few, many) or the class of an expanded clone, and some rows leave it out.

-	once	TRBV3-1/TRBV3-2	TRBJ1-6	CASSQDVYNSPLHF	TGTGCCAGCAGCCAAGACGTATATAATTCACCCCTCCACTTT
-	-	TRBV6-5	TRBJ2-1	CASSPRFHNEQFF	TGTGCCAGCAGCCCCAGGTTTCACAATGAGCAGTTCTTC
-	-	TRBV18	TRBJ2-5	CASSPIEAGGETQYF	TGTGCCAGCTCACCAATCGAGGCTGGCGGGGAGACCCAGTACTTC
-	-	TRBV11-3	TRBJ2-3	CASSLGSGSTDTQYF	TGTGCCAGCAGCTTAGGATCCGGGAGCACAGATACGCAGTATTTT
-	few	TRBV19	TRBJ1-5	CASSITSGRFNQPQHF	TGTGCCAGTAGTATCACGTCCGGTCGTTTCAATCAGCCCCAGCATTTT
TRBD1	-	TRBV6-5	TRBJ1-5	CATQDREDQPQHF	TGTGCCACCCAGGACAGGGAAGATCAGCCCCAGCATTTT
TRBD1	-	TRBV5-8	TRBJ2-7	CASSSKRTGLNSYEQYF	TGTGCCAGCAGCTCGAAAAGGACAGGCCTAAACTCCTACGAGCAGTACTTC
-	-	TRBV7-2	TRBJ2-1	CASSSRLWPFGQFF	TGTGCCAGCAGCTCAAGACTGTGGCCATTCGGGCAGTTCTTC
-	-	TRBV5-5	TRBJ2-7	CASSLAGGTYEQYF	TGTGCCAGCAGCTTGGCCGGGGGAACCTACGAGCAGTACTTC
-	-	TRBV12-3/TRBV12-4	TRBJ1-5	CASSTGSQPQHF	TGTGCCAGCAGTACAGGGTCCCAGCCCCAGCATTTT
-	-	TRBV5-4	TRBJ1-1	CASSLALSAMMNTEAFF	TGTGCCAGCAGCTTGGCCCTCTCAGCGATGATGAACACTGAAGCTTTCTTT
TRBD1	-	TRBV6-4	TRBJ1-5	CASSPDRGSNQPQHF	TGTGCCAGCAGTCCAGACAGGGGTAGCAATCAGCCCCAGCATTTT
-	-	TRBV7-9	TRBJ1-1	CASSWANTEAFF	TGTGCCAGCAGCTGGGCGAACACTGAAGCTTTCTTT
TRBD2	-	TRBV7-2	TRBJ2-7	CASSPPGLAGGLAEQYF	TGTGCCAGCAGCCCCCCCGGACTAGCGGGGGGTCTTGCAGAGCAGTACTTC
TRBD2	once	TRBV7-9	TRBJ2-7	CASSPLSSGRPYEQYF	TGTGCCAGCAGCCCCCTATCGAGCGGGAGACCTTACGAGCAGTACTTC
TRBD1	-	TRBV19	TRBJ2-7	CASSPETGTYEQYF	TGTGCCAGTAGTCCTGAGACAGGGACCTACGAGCAGTACTTC
-	-	TRBV12-3/TRBV12-4	TRBJ2-2	CASSQTRVGELFF	TGTGCCAGCAGCCAAACTAGAGTCGGGGAGCTGTTTTTT
TRBD1	once	TRBV5-4	TRBJ1-6	CASSAGQGGYNSPLHF	TGTGCCAGCAGCGCCGGACAGGGTGGTTATAATTCACCCCTCCACTTT
-	-	TRBV6-5	TRBJ2-2	CASSYRRAGELFF	TGTGCCAGCAGTTACAGGAGGGCCGGGGAGCTGTTTTTT
-	-	TRBV6-5	TRBJ2-3	CAVGRTSTDTQYF	TGTGCCGTCGGACGGACTAGCACAGATACGCAGTATTTT
TRBD2	-	TRBV7-3	TRBJ2-5	CASSPAGGETQYF	TGTGCCAGCAGCCCAGCGGGAGGGGAGACCCAGTACTTC
-	-	TRBV12-5	TRBJ2-7	CASGLVPWSGRTYEQYF	TGTGCTAGTGGTTTGGTACCGTGGAGCGGGCGTACCTACGAGCAGTACTTC
TRBD1	-	TRBV2	TRBJ2-2	CASSAQGAAHGELFF	TGTGCCAGCAGTGCACAGGGGGCGGCGCACGGGGAGCTGTTTTTT
TRBD1	-	TRBV11-2	TRBJ1-4	CASSQDRGGNEKLFF	TGTGCCAGCAGCCAGGACAGGGGAGGGAATGAAAAACTGTTTTTT
TRBD2	-	TRBV7-6	TRBJ2-5	CASSLAPPTSGQETQYF	TGTGCCAGCAGCTTAGCCCCTCCGACTAGCGGGCAAGAGACCCAGTACTTC
TRBD2	-	TRBV2	TRBJ2-3	CASDPSGRADTQYF	TGTGCCAGCGACCCTAGCGGGAGGGCAGATACGCAGTATTTT
TRBD1	-	TRBV27	TRBJ2-3	CASSPWDRASTDTQYF	TGTGCCAGCAGTCCGTGGGACAGGGCAAGCACAGATACGCAGTATTTT
-	-	TRBV10-3	TRBJ1-6	CAISDENPNSPLHF	TGTGCCATCAGTGATGAGAACCCCAATTCACCCCTCCACTTT